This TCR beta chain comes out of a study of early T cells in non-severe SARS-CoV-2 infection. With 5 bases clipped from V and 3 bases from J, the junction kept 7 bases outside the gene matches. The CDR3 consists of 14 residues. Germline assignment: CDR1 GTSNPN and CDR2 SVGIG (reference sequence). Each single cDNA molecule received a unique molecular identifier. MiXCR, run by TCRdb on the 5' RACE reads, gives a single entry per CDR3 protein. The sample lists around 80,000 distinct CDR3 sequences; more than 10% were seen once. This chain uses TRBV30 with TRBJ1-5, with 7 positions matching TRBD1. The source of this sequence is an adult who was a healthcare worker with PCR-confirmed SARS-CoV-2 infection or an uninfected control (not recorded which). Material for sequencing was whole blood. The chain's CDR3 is CAWGSDRHNQPQHF. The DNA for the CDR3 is TGTGCCTGGGGGTCGGACAGGCACAATCAGCCCCAGCATTTT.